A single sample is the source of the 25 T cell receptor beta chains below, sequenced in a study of blood T cell repertoires in COVID-19. Clones were read by immunoSEQ multiplex PCR, and TCRdb kept only the in-frame ones, dropping some. Among around 240,000 clones listed, more than 65% were seen once. The sequencing input was peripheral blood. The receptor set was obtained from a woman aged 40 to 50 who had recovered from COVID-19.

V and J are TRBV5-1 and TRBJ1-2; no definite D call. The CDR3 covers 14 residues. V lost 0 bases and J lost 5, with 11 bases in between. CDR1 is SGHRS, CDR2 YFSETQ, per germline. The CDR3 DNA is TGCGCCAGCAGCTTGGGACACGTACGTTATGGCTACACCTTC. Amino acid sequence: CASSLGHVRYGYTF.

V is TRBV3-1 (or the pseudogene TRBV3-2) and J is TRBJ1-2, with a tentative D call TRBD1 (5 bases). Germline values: CDR1 LGHDT, CDR2 YNNKEL (reference sequence). The CDR3 spans 14 residues. V was shortened by 1 base and J by 4 bases, with 10 bases between the two germline ends. This chain's CDR3 is CASSQVVQGYGYTF. The CDR3 nucleotides read TGTGCCAGCAGCCAAGTTGTCCAGGGCTATGGCTACACCTTC.

The CDR3 sequence: CASSLESRNNEQFF. CDR3 in DNA: TGTGCCAGCAGCTTAGAGTCCAGAAACAATGAGCAGTTCTTC. The V and J genes are TRBV7-2 and TRBJ2-1; D call uncertain. This CDR3 has 14 amino acids. CDR1 is SGHTA, CDR2 FQGNSA, per germline. Deletions cut 1 base from V and 5 bases from J, with 9 bases between.

By its share, this clone is medium-sized. The chain joins TRBV5-1 to TRBJ1-4, with TRBD1 identical over 7 bases. The V and J ends lost 4 bases and 8 bases, in that order; junction bases with no gene match: 8. The CDR3 totals 14 residues. Germline CDR1 reads SGHRS; CDR2 reads YFSETQ. DNA for the CDR3: TGCGCCAGCAGCCCCACGACAGGGTGGGAAAAACTGTTTTTT. It is translated as CASSPTTGWEKLFF.

The CDR3 nucleotides are TGTGCCAGCAGGGGGTATTCGGGGGGAAGATACAATGAGCAGTTCTTC. Encoded protein: CASRGYSGGRYNEQFF. The V and J genes are TRBV6-6 and TRBJ2-1, with TRBD2 matching 7 bases. Losses at the gene ends were 6 bases for V and 4 bases for J; bases not matched to a gene: 12. Germline V gene sequence: CDR1 MNHNY, CDR2 SVGAGI (reference sequence). The CDR3 totals 16 residues.

V gene TRBV25-1 combines with J gene TRBJ1-2, with 10 bases matching TRBD1. The CDR3 spans 14 residues. The V segment lost 8 bases and the J segment 6 bases; nucleotides outside the gene matches: 9. Germline V gene lookup returns CDR1 MGHDK and CDR2 SYGVNS. In DNA, the CDR3 is TGTGCCAGCTCCCGGACAGGGGGGGTCCATGGCTACACCTTC. Translation: CASSRTGGVHGYTF.

The chain is built from TRBV2 and TRBJ2-7; TRBD1 agrees at 8 bases. The CDR3 length is 14 residues. V trimming: 9 bases; J trimming: 2 bases; junction bases outside the gene matches: 9. From germline, CDR1 is SNHLY and CDR2 FYNNEI. The CDR3 DNA is TGTGCCAGGACAGGGGAAGGAGGTGCCTACGAGCAGTACTTC. This encodes CARTGEGGAYEQYF.

V is TRBV18 and J is TRBJ2-3, with 7 bases that match TRBD2. The CDR3 has 14 residues. Losses at the gene ends were 2 bases for V and 4 bases for J; bases not matched to a gene: 3. Per germline, CDR1 KGHSH and CDR2 LQKENI. The CDR3 coding sequence is TGTGCCAGCTCACCAGGCGGGGGTGCAGATACGCAGTATTTT. Translated: CASSPGGGADTQYF.

This chain connects TRBV7-9 to TRBJ2-7, with 10 bases that match TRBD1. J lost 7 bases, V lost 1 base, and 1 base had no gene match. The CDR3 consists of 13 residues. From germline, CDR1 is SEHNR and CDR2 FQNEAQ (reference sequence). The CDR3 DNA sequence: TGTGCCAGCAGCTTAGGGACAGGGGGGGAGCAGTACTTC. As protein: CASSLGTGGEQYF.

The CDR3 nucleotides are TGTGCCAGCAGCTGGGGGCGAAGGGGGAACACCTTC. It is translated as CASSWGRRGNTF. The rearrangement uses TRBV5-6 and TRBJ1-2, with D maybe TRBD1 (6 bases). The length of the CDR3 is 12 residues. The ends were cut back, 3 bases at V and 12 bases at J, with 15 bases in the middle. Germline CDR1 SGHDT, CDR2 YYEEEE. The entire variable domain, with the rest obtained from reference TRBV5-6 and TRBJ1-2, is as follows: DAGVTQSPTHLIKTRGQQVTLRCSPKSGHDTVSWYQQALGQGPQFIFQYYEEEERQRGNFPDRFSGHQFPNYSSELNVNALLLGDSALYLCASSWGRRGNTFGSGTRLTVV.

The gene calls are TRBV6-2 or TRBV6-3 and TRBJ2-1; D possibly corresponds to TRBD1 (6 bases). Looked up from germline, CDR1 is MNHEY and CDR2 is SVGEGT. CDR3 length equals 13 residues. V lost 5 bases to trimming and J lost 5 bases, with 10 bases between them. The CDR3 nucleotides are TGTGCCAGCAGTCCCTGGACAGACAATGAGCAGTTCTTC. Translation: CASSPWTDNEQFF.

This chain joins TRBV7-2 and TRBJ2-3, with D uncertain. There are 13 residues in the CDR3. V was pared by 4 bases and J by 6 bases, with 11 bases between. Germline V lookup: CDR1 SGHTA, CDR2 FQGNSA. The CDR3 is CASSSNPGDTQYF. The DNA for the CDR3 is TGTGCCAGCAGCTCGAACCCCGGGGATACGCAGTATTTT.

The chain combines TRBV7-2 with TRBJ1-1, with D uncertain. V was clipped by 1 base and J by 6 bases, with 3 bases between them. CDR3 length equals 11 residues. Germline CDR1 is SGHTA and CDR2 is FQGNSA. This CDR3 reads CASSLVAEAFF. The CDR3 coding sequence is TGTGCCAGCAGCTTAGTAGCTGAAGCTTTCTTT.

The V gene is TRBV4-1, the J gene TRBJ1-1; D is uncertain. V gave up 3 bases and J gave up 0 bases, with 11 bases separating them. The CDR3 contains 15 residues. Germline V gene lookup returns CDR1 MGHRA and CDR2 YSYEKL. The CDR3 region is CASSHPPQLNTEAFF. CDR3 nucleotides: TGCGCCAGCAGCCACCCTCCCCAGTTGAACACTGAAGCTTTCTTT.

The chain links TRBV4-1 to TRBJ2-5; TRBD2 agrees at 12 bases. CDR1 and CDR2 (germline): MGHRA, YSYEKL. V lost 4 bases, J lost 5 bases, and 8 bases stayed unmatched. The CDR3 spans 16 residues. The CDR3 reads CASSPGTSGFIETQYF. For the CDR3, the DNA is TGCGCCAGCAGCCCAGGGACTAGCGGGTTCATCGAGACCCAGTACTTC.

The rearrangement links TRBV10-3 to TRBJ1-2; 9 nucleotides match TRBD1. In germline, CDR1 is ENHRY, CDR2 SYGVKD. V lost 6 bases and J lost 6; bases outside the gene matches: 8. The length of the CDR3 is 14 residues. CDR3 DNA: TGTGCCATCAGCACGCCGGGACAGGGTGATGGCTACACCTTC. It specifies CAISTPGQGDGYTF.

J is TRBJ2-3 and V is TRBV6-1, with TRBD2 matching over 10 bases. This CDR3 comprises 20 residues. Germline V CDR1 and CDR2: MNHNS, SASEGT. The V and J ends lost 2 bases and 8 bases, in that order; junction bases with no gene match: 22. Here the CDR3 DNA reads TGTGCCAGCAGTGAAAGGGCCCTAGCGGGGGCGCTGGGCTCCCTGCGTACGCAGTATTTT. It encodes CASSERALAGALGSLRTQYF.

This CDR3 is CASSSGLAGGQETQYF. As DNA, the CDR3 is TGTGCCAGCAGCTCGGGACTAGCGGGGGGACAAGAGACCCAGTACTTC. The rearrangement joins TRBV7-9 to TRBJ2-5; TRBD2 aligns across 15 bases. This CDR3 region has 16 residues. In germline, CDR1 is SEHNR, CDR2 FQNEAQ (reference sequence). After removal of 4 bases from V and 2 bases from J, the junction contained 2 bases not matched to a gene.

The chain has TRBV7-2 and TRBJ1-2, with D uncertain. CDR3 length: 13 amino acids. Germline V gives CDR1 SGHTA, CDR2 FQGNSA. Trimming left V 5 bases short and J 0 bases short, with 7 bases between. As DNA, the CDR3 is TGTGCCAGCAGCAGCACGGCTAACTATGGCTACACCTTC. Its protein is CASSSTANYGYTF.

This CDR3 reads CAWSVSLYNEQFF. The CDR3 nucleotides read TGTGCCTGGAGTGTCTCCCTTTACAATGAGCAGTTCTTC. The J gene is TRBJ2-1, the V gene TRBV30; no firm D call. The CDR3 is 13 amino acids. Trimming removed 0 bases at V and 4 bases at J, with 7 bases between. Germline V lookup: CDR1 GTSNPN, CDR2 SVGIG (reference sequence). Based on the CDR3 plus reference TRBV30 and TRBJ2-1, the full variable domain is SQTIHQWPATLVQPVGSPLSLECTVEGTSNPNLYWYRQAAGRGLQLLFYSVGIGQISSEVPQNLSASRPQDRQFILSSKKLLLSDSGFYLCAWSVSLYNEQFFGPGTRLTVL.

The chain uses TRBV11-2 and TRBJ2-3, with 8 bases aligning to TRBD1. CDR1 and CDR2 (germline): SGHAT, FQNNGV. The CDR3 has 13 amino acids. Germline trimming cut 4 bases from V and 5 bases from J; bases unmatched to any gene: 2. CDR3 nucleotides: TGTGCCAGCAGCTCGGACAGGGAAGATACGCAGTATTTT. Translating gives CASSSDREDTQYF.

The chain uses TRBV10-1 and TRBJ1-1; D is unresolved. Per the germline V gene, CDR1 is WNHNN and CDR2 is SYGVQD (reference sequence). V gave up 6 bases and J gave up 0 bases, with 8 bases separating them. The CDR3 has 13 residues. The CDR3 spells CASRQSLNTEAFF. CDR3 nucleotides: TGCGCCAGCAGACAGTCCTTGAACACTGAAGCTTTCTTT.

This chain links TRBV2 with TRBJ1-1, with D possibly TRBD1 on 5 matching bases. The ends were cut back, 4 bases at V and 6 bases at J, with 12 bases in the middle. The germline V gene has CDR1 SNHLY and CDR2 FYNNEI. This CDR3 is 13 amino acids long. The CDR3 loop is CASSGQPRSEAFF. For the CDR3, the DNA is TGTGCCAGCAGTGGACAGCCGAGATCTGAAGCTTTCTTT.

This clone was seen a few times. The CDR3 coding sequence is TGTGCCAGCAGCTTAGTCACCGCACAGGCACTCTCCTACGAGCAGTACTTC. It codes for CASSLVTAQALSYEQYF. This chain joins TRBV13 and TRBJ2-7; D might be TRBD1 (5 bases). This CDR3 contains 17 residues. The V gene's germline CDR1 is PRHDT and CDR2 FYEKMQ (reference sequence). V was trimmed by 1 base and J by 0 bases, leaving 16 bases between them.

The chain carries TRBV12-3 or TRBV12-4 and TRBJ1-2; TRBD1 matches 7 bases. Unmatched junction bases numbered 5, after V lost 5 bases and J lost 8 bases. The CDR3 length is 12 residues. The DNA of the CDR3 is TGTGCCAGCAGTATCGGGACAGTAGGCTACACCTTC. Translation gives CASSIGTVGYTF.